The 20 T cell receptor beta chains below come from one sample, sequenced in a study of cytomegalovirus exposure and HLA in healthy donors. 13 Jbeta primers and 60 Vbeta primers were used for the PCR. Sequenced by immunoSEQ multiplex PCR; TCRdb stores in-frame clones only, minus some. The table shows more than 100,000 clones, with about 70% occurring only once. The sequenced material came from PBMCs. These receptor sequences come from a woman in her thirties or forties in good health and CMV-seronegative.

This clone was seen a few times. One end of the junction varies from germline; a read error may be responsible. The identical CDR3 is also encoded by other nucleotide sequences in the sample. The chain recombines TRBV11-1 with TRBJ2-1; 10 bases match TRBD1. Germline V gene data show CDR1 as SGHAT and CDR2 as FQDESV (reference sequence). The CDR3 has 16 residues. In nucleotides, the CDR3 is TGCGCCAGCAGCTTAGCCGCCGGGACAGGGGCGCGGGAGCAGTTCTTC. Translated: CASSLAAGTGAREQFF.

The V and J genes are TRBV4-3 and TRBJ1-4; TRBD1 agrees at 9 bases. This CDR3 comprises 15 residues. Germline trimming cut 3 bases from V and 7 bases from J; bases unmatched to any gene: 6. Per germline, CDR1 LGHNA and CDR2 YSLEER. CDR3 sequence: CASSQGQGGGEKLFF. The CDR3 DNA is TGCGCCAGCAGCCAGGGACAGGGCGGGGGTGAAAAACTGTTTTTT.

The CDR3 region is CASSLGGHSNQPQHF. CDR3 nucleotides: TGCGCCAGCAGCTTGGGAGGGCATAGCAATCAGCCCCAGCATTTT. The chain is built from TRBV5-1 and TRBJ1-5, with D unclear. The CDR3 consists of 15 residues. CDR1 and CDR2 (germline): SGHRS, YFSETQ. Trimming removed 0 bases from V and 0 bases from J, with 7 bases in between.

This clone was picked up one time. The rearrangement uses TRBV16 and TRBJ1-5, with no clear D. This CDR3 spans 15 amino acids. V lost 3 bases and J 4 bases, leaving 13 bases between the germline ends. The V gene's germline CDR1 is KGHSY and CDR2 FQNENV. The CDR3: CASSQGRTQNQPQHF. In DNA form, the CDR3 reads TGTGCCAGCAGCCAGGGGAGGACCCAGAATCAGCCCCAGCATTTT. The full variable domain, with the rest looked up from reference TRBV16 and TRBJ1-5, is GEEVAQTPKHLVRGEGQKAKLYCAPIKGHSYVFWYQQVLKNEFKFLISFQNENVFDETGMPKERFSAKCLPNSPCSLEIQATKLEDSAVYFCASSQGRTQNQPQHFGDGTRLSIL.

This clone was recorded a few times. The chain has TRBV5-6 and TRBJ1-6, with 8 nucleotides matching TRBD1. With 5 bases clipped from V and 7 bases from J, the junction kept 8 bases outside the gene matches. The CDR3 is 15 residues long. Looked up from germline, CDR1 is SGHDT and CDR2 is YYEEEE. The CDR3 sequence is CASRTTGTGNSPLHF. In nucleotides, the CDR3 is TGTGCCAGCAGGACGACAGGGACAGGAAATTCACCCCTCCACTTT.

This clone was seen more than once but under ten times. The chain links TRBV25-1 to TRBJ2-7, with no clear D. The CDR3 totals 11 residues. Germline V gives CDR1 MGHDK, CDR2 SYGVNS. V gave up 3 bases and J gave up 7 bases, with 7 bases separating them. The CDR3 reads CASSDFREQYF. The CDR3 DNA sequence: TGTGCCAGCAGTGATTTTCGGGAGCAGTACTTC.

The CDR3 DNA is TGCGCCAGCAGCCCCAAGGCCGGGGAGAACACCGGGGAGCTGTTTTTT. Its protein product is CASSPKAGENTGELFF. V gene TRBV4-3 combines with J gene TRBJ2-2; tentatively, D is TRBD2 (5 bases). Germline V gene sequence: CDR1 LGHNA, CDR2 YSLEER. Trimming removed 4 bases at V and 1 base at J, with 13 bases between. The CDR3 totals 16 residues.

The chain has TRBV7-2 and TRBJ2-2; D is possibly TRBD1 (5 bases). The V gene lost 5 bases and the J gene lost 4 bases, with 14 bases spanning the gap. The germline CDR1 and CDR2 sequences are SGHTA and FQGNSA. CDR3 size: 15 residues. CDR3: CASSLWTQATGELFF. The CDR3 DNA reads TGTGCCAGCAGCCTTTGGACACAGGCCACCGGGGAGCTGTTTTTT.

The chain combines TRBV12-5 with TRBJ1-2, with 7 nucleotides matching TRBD1. CDR1 is LGHNT and CDR2 is FRNRAP in the germline V gene. The junction had 6 bases not matched to a gene; V was cut back by 1 base and J by 4 bases. CDR3 length: 15 amino acids. As DNA, the CDR3 is TGTGCTAGTGGTTTGGCGGGACAGCCGGGCTATGGCTACACCTTC. It translates to CASGLAGQPGYGYTF.

The chain recombines TRBV19 with TRBJ1-5, with D tentatively TRBD1 (5 bases). Deletions cut 8 bases from V and 0 bases from J, with 8 bases between. The germline V gene encodes CDR1 LNHDA and CDR2 SQIVND (reference sequence). The CDR3 is made up of 13 amino acids. In DNA form, the CDR3 reads TGTGCCAGTCGACAGAATAGCAATCAGCCCCAGCATTTT. Protein: CASRQNSNQPQHF.

The gene calls are TRBV2 and TRBJ2-1, with 9 nucleotides matching TRBD2. V dropped 1 base and J dropped 7; count of bases not matched to a gene: 5. CDR1 and CDR2 from the germline V gene are SNHLY and FYNNEI. The length of the CDR3 is 15 residues. The CDR3 bases are TGTGCCAGCAGTGAAGAGCGGGGGGCCTGGAATGAGCAGTTCTTC. Amino acids: CASSEERGAWNEQFF.

This chain uses TRBV5-1 with TRBJ1-4, with a weak D call TRBD1 (6 bases). CDR1 and CDR2 (germline): SGHRS, YFSETQ. The CDR3 consists of 16 residues. V lost 2 bases to trimming and J lost 3 bases, with 14 bases between them. Here the CDR3 DNA reads TGCGCCAGCAGCTTCCAGGGGCGCGGATCTAATGAAAAACTGTTTTTT. Translating gives CASSFQGRGSNEKLFF.

The chain combines TRBV6-5 with TRBJ2-7, with 11 bases matching TRBD1. V gave up 2 bases and J gave up 6 bases; unmatched junction bases: 6. Germline-derived CDR1 and CDR2 are MNHEY and SVGAGI. The CDR3 is made up of 15 amino acids. The CDR3 DNA is TGTGCCAGCAGTTACCCCACCGGGACAGGGGGCGAGCAGTACTTC. Translation gives CASSYPTGTGGEQYF.

This clone has only one observation. The chain has TRBV2 and TRBJ1-3; D remains ambiguous. This CDR3 spans 16 amino acids. CDR1 and CDR2 from the germline V gene are SNHLY and FYNNEI. With 6 bases removed from V and 0 bases from J, the gap between germline ends came to 15 bases. The CDR3 DNA reads TGTGCCAGCAGCGACCTTCGGGGAGTCTCTGGAAACACCATATATTTT. This translates into CASSDLRGVSGNTIYF.

The chain has TRBV6-5 and TRBJ2-7; 7 bases agree with TRBD1. CDR1 and CDR2 from the germline V gene are MNHEY and SVGAGI. This CDR3 spans 13 amino acids. V lost 8 bases and J lost 1; bases outside the gene matches: 5. This CDR3 reads CASGADRSYEQYF. CDR3 nucleotide sequence: TGTGCCAGCGGGGCGGACAGGTCCTACGAGCAGTACTTC.

Only one count was recorded for this clone. The J gene is TRBJ2-5, the V gene TRBV7-6; 13 bases fit TRBD2. Germline-derived CDR1 and CDR2 are SGHVS and FNYEAQ. With V trimmed by 5 bases and J by 2 bases, 8 bases remained unmatched. The CDR3 is 17 amino acids. Here the CDR3 DNA reads TGTGCCAGCAGCCTCTGGACTAGCGGGAGTGGGCAAGAGACCCAGTACTTC. Protein sequence: CASSLWTSGSGQETQYF. The full variable domain, its missing parts supplied by reference TRBV7-6 and TRBJ2-5, is GAGVSQSPRYKVTKRGQDVALRCDPISGHVSLYWYRQALGQGPEFLTYFNYEAQQDKSGLPNDRFSAERPEGSISTLTIQRTEQRDSAMYRCASSLWTSGSGQETQYFGPGTRLLVL.

The chain carries TRBV27 and TRBJ2-7, with 12 bases identical to TRBD2. The CDR3 length is 15 residues. Germline-derived CDR1 and CDR2 are MNHEY and SMNVEV (reference sequence). J was trimmed by 4 bases and V by 3 bases; bases with no gene match: 4. CDR3 sequence reads: CASSFTSGRRYEQYF. In DNA form, the CDR3 reads TGTGCCAGCAGTTTCACTAGCGGGAGGAGGTACGAGCAGTACTTC.

This clone was recorded only once. The CDR3 coding sequence is TGTGCCAGCTCACCACGGACAGAGGGCGCGCAGTATTTT. Amino acids: CASSPRTEGAQYF. The chain combines TRBV18 with TRBJ2-3; possibly TRBD1 for D (6 bases). V was cut by 1 base and J by 10 bases, with 12 bases left in between. The CDR3 runs 13 residues. Germline loops: CDR1 KGHSH, CDR2 LQKENI.

This clone was observed a handful of times. V and J are TRBV4-1 and TRBJ1-2, with D possibly matching TRBD1 (5 bases). The CDR3 sequence is 16 residues long. V was cut by 5 bases and J by 0 bases, with 16 bases left in between. Germline V gene lookup returns CDR1 MGHRA and CDR2 YSYEKL. The CDR3 DNA sequence: TGCGCCAGCAGCAAGTCGCAGGGCGGATCTAACTATGGCTACACCTTC. It yields the protein CASSKSQGGSNYGYTF.

This rearrangement joins TRBV18 to TRBJ2-3; D remains unclear. Germline V gene sequence: CDR1 KGHSH, CDR2 LQKENI. The length of the CDR3 is 13 residues. V dropped 2 bases and J dropped 2 bases, with 5 bases sitting between them. This chain's CDR3 is CASSPDTTDTQYF. The CDR3 bases are TGTGCCAGCTCACCAGACACCACAGATACGCAGTATTTT.